What follows describes a single TCR beta chain. Its specificity is not known. The entry originates in a study of shared clonotypes between healthy human individuals. Broader study findings: The represented genetic and exposure-history diversity was limited by the small number of donors. About 5% of naive CD4 clonotypes were shared across several donors.

Subsets obtained from CD4+ cells comprised CD45RA+ naive and CD45RA-negative memory cells. The repertoire was sequenced with immunoSEQ multiplex PCR; TCRdb's copy has only in-frame clones and lacks some. Of 2 million to 2.5 million clones listed, approximately 93% are singletons. V gave up 3 bases and J gave up 5 bases, with 8 bases separating them. There are 11 residues in the CDR3. Germline CDR1 DFQATT, CDR2 SNEGSKA (reference sequence). V and J are TRBV20-1 and TRBJ2-7; weak D call: TRBD1 (6 bases). Specimen: naive CD4+ T cells from PBMCs. As for subset: CD45RA+ positively selected. The sequence was collected from a man aged 18 to 30 in good health. Some clones in this sample may be carry-over from other donors' samples. The CDR3 protein is CSASGGHEQYF. The CDR3 bases are TGCAGTGCTAGTGGGGGCCACGAGCAGTACTTC.